Given below is one T cell receptor beta chain in context. Its specificity is not known. The record originates from a study of response to subunit inactivated influenza vaccine. The length of the CDR3 is 15 residues. CDR1 is SGHVS and CDR2 is FQNEAQ in the germline V gene. V was shortened by 4 bases and J by 1 base, with 11 bases between the two germline ends. Whole-study results and caveats: Each seasonal influenza vaccination, the authors suggested, recruits few new T cells.

TCRdb independently ran MiXCR on the RT-PCR reads; one entry per CDR3 protein. The repertoire includes under 550,000 distinct CDR3 sequences, under 8.5% of them detected once, and around 14% sits in the top ten. The J gene is TRBJ2-1, the V gene TRBV7-8, with D perhaps being TRBD1 or TRBD2 (5 bases each). The TCR was taken from a man aged 50-75 years who received an inactivated influenza vaccine. The material was PBMCs from blood, obtained less than 30 months after vaccination. The CDR3 DNA follows: TGTGCCAGCAGCTCTGGGGCGGGTTCCTACAATGAGCAGTTCTTC. The encoded protein is CASSSGAGSYNEQFF.